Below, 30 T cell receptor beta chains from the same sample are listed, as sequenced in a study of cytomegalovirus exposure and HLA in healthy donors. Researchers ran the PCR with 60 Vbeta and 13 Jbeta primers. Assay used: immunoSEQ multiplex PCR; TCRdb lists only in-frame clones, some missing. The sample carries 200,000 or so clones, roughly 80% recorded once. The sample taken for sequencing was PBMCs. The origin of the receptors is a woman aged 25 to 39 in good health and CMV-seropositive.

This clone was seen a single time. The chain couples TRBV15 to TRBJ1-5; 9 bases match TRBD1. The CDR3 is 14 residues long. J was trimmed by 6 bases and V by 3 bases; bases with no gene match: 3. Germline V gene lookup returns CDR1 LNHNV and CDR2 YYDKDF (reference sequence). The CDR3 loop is CATSSRTGVQPQHF. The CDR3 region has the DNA TGTGCCACCAGCAGCAGGACAGGGGTTCAGCCCCAGCATTTT.

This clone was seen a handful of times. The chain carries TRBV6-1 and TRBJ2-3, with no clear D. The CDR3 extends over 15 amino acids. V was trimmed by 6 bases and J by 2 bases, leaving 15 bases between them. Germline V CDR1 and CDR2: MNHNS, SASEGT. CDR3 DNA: TGTGCCAGCAGCAAACCTGCGGAGTACACAGATACGCAGTATTTT. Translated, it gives CASSKPAEYTDTQYF.

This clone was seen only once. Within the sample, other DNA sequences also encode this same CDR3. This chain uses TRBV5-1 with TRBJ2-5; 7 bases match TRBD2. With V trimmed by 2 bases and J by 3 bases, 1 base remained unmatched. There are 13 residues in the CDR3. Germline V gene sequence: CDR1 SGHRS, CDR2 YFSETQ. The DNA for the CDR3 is TGCGCCAGCAGCTTCAGCGGGGAAGAGACCCAGTACTTC. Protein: CASSFSGEETQYF.

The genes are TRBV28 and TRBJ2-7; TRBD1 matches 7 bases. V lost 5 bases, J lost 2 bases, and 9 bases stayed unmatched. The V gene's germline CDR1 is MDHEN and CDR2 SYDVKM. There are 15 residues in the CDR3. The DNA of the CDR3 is TGTGCCAGCAGTCTTCAGACAGGGCGCCCCTACGAGCAGTACTTC. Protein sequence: CASSLQTGRPYEQYF.

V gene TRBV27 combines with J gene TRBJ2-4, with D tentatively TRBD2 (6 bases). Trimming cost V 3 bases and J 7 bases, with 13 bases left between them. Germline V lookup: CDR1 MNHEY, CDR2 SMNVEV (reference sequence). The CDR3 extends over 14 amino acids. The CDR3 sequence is CASSFSGRGNIQYF. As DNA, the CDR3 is TGTGCCAGCAGTTTTTCGGGACGGGGGAACATTCAGTACTTC.

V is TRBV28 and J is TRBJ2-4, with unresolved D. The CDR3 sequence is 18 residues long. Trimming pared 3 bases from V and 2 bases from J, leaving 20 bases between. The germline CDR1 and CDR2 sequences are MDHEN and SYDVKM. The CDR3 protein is CASSFQTASPVSKNIQYF. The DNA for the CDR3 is TGTGCCAGCAGTTTTCAAACCGCATCTCCGGTCTCCAAAAACATTCAGTACTTC.

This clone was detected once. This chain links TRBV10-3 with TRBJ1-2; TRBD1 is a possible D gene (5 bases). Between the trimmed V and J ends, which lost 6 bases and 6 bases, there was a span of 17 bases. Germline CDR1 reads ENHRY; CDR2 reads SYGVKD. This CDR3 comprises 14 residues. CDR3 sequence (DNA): TGTGCCATCAGCCCCGACAGAGATCCTCATGGCTACACCTTC. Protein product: CAISPDRDPHGYTF.

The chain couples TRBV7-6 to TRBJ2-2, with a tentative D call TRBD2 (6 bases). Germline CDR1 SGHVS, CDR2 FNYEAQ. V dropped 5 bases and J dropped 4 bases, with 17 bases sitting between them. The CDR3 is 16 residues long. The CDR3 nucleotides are TGTGCCAGCAGCCGGGGGACGCTACGAGGCACCGGGGAGCTGTTTTTT. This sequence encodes CASSRGTLRGTGELFF.

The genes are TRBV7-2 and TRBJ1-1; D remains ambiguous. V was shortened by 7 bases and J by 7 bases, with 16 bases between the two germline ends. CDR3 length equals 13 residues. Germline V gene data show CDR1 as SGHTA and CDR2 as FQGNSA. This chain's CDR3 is CASTMNFRGEAFF. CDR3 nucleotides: TGTGCCAGCACCATGAACTTTCGGGGTGAAGCTTTCTTT.

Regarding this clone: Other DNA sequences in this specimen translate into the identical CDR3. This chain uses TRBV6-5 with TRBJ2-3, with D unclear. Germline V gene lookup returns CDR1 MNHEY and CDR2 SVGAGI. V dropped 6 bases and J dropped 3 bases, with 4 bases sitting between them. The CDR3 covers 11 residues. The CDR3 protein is CASRRTDTQYF. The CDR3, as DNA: TGTGCCAGCAGGCGAACAGATACGCAGTATTTT.

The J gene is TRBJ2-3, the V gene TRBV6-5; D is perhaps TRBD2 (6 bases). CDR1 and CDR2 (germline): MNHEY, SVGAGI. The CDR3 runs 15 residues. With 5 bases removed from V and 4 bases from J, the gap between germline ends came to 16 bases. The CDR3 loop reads CASSPRPGASDTQYF. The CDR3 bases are TGTGCCAGCAGTCCTCGACCGGGAGCATCAGATACGCAGTATTTT.

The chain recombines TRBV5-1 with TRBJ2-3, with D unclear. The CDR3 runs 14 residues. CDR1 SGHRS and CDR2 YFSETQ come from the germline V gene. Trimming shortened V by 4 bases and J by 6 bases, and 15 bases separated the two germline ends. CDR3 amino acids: CASSRSSTPDTQYF. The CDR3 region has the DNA TGCGCCAGCAGCCGGAGCTCCACACCCGATACGCAGTATTTT.

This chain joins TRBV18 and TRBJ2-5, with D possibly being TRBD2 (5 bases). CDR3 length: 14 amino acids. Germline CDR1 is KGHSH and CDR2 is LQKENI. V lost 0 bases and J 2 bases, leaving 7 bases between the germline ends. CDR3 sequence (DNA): TGTGCCAGCTCACCACCTGGACTTCAAGAGACCCAGTACTTC. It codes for CASSPPGLQETQYF.

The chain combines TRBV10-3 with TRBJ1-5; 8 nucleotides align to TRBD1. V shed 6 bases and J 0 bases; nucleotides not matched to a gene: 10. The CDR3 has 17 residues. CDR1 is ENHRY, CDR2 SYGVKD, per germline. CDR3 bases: TGTGCCATCAGGGCGGACAGGGCGACTACTAGCAATCAGCCCCAGCATTTT. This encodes CAIRADRATTSNQPQHF.

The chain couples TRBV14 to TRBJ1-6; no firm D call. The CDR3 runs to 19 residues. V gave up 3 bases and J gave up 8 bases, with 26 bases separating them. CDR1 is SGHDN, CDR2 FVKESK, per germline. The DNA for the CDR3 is TGTGCCAGCAGCCACCGGTCCCTCGGCATCGCACCCAGGTATTCACCCCTCCACTTT. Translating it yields CASSHRSLGIAPRYSPLHF.

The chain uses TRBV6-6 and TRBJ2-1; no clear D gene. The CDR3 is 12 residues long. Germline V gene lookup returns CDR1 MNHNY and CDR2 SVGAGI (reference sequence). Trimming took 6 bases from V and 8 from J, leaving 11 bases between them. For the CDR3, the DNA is TGTGCCAGCAGCCTAACGGTCCATGAGCAGTTCTTC. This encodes CASSLTVHEQFF.

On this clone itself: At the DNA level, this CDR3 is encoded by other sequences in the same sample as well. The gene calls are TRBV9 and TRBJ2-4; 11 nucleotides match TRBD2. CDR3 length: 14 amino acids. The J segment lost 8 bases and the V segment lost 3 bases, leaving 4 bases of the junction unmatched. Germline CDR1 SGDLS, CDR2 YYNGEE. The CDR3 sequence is CASSDTSGSDIQYF. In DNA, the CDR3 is TGTGCCAGCAGCGATACTAGCGGGAGTGACATTCAGTACTTC.

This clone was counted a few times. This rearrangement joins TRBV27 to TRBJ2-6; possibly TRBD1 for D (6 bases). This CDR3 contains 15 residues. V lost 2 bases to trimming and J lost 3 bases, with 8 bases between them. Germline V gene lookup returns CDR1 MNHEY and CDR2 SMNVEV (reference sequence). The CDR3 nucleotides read TGTGCCAGCAGTTTAGGCAGGGGTGGGGCCAACGTCCTGACTTTC. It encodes CASSLGRGGANVLTF.

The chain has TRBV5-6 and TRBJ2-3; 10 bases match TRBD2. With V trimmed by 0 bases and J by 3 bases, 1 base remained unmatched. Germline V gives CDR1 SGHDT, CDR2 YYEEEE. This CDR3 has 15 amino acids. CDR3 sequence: CASSLERGGTDTQYF. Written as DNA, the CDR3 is TGTGCCAGCAGCTTGGAGCGGGGGGGGACAGATACGCAGTATTTT.

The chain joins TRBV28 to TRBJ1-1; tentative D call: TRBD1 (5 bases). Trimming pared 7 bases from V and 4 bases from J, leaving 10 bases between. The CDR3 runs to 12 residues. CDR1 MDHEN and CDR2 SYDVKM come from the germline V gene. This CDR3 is CASIWGGTEAFF. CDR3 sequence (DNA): TGTGCCAGCATCTGGGGCGGCACTGAAGCTTTCTTT. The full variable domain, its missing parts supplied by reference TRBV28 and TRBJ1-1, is DVKVTQSSRYLVKRTGEKVFLECVQDMDHENMFWYRQDPGLGLRLIYFSYDVKMKEKGDIPEGYSVSREKKERFSLILESASTNQTSMYLCASIWGGTEAFFGQGTRLTVV.

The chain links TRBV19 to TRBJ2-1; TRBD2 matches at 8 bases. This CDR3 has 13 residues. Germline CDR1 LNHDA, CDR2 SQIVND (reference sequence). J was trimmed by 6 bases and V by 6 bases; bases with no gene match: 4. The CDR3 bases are TGTGCCAGTAGGCAGCGGGGGATCAATGAGCAGTTCTTC. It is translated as CASRQRGINEQFF.

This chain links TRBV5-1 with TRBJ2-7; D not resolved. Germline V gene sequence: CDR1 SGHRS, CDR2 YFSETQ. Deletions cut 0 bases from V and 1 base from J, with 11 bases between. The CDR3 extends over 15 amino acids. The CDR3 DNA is TGCGCCAGCAGCTTGGCCGGCAGGTTATCCTACGAGCAGTACTTC. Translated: CASSLAGRLSYEQYF.

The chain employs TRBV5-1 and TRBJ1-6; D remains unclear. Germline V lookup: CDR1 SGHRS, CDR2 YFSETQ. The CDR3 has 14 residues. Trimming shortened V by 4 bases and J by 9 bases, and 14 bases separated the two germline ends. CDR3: CASSPGSSGSPLHF. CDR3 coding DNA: TGCGCCAGCAGCCCGGGGTCTTCGGGTTCACCCCTCCACTTT.

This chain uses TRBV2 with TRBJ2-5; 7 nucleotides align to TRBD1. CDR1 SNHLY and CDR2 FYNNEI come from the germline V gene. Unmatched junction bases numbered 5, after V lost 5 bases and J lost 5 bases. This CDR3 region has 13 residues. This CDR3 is CASSSNRGETQYF. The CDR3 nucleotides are TGTGCCAGCAGTTCCAACAGGGGCGAGACCCAGTACTTC. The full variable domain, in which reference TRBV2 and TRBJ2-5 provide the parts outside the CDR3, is EPEVTQTPSHQVTQMGQEVILRCVPISNHLYFYWYRQILGQKVEFLVSFYNNEISEKSEIFDDQFSVERPDGSNFTLKIRSTKLEDSAMYFCASSSNRGETQYFGPGTRLLVL.

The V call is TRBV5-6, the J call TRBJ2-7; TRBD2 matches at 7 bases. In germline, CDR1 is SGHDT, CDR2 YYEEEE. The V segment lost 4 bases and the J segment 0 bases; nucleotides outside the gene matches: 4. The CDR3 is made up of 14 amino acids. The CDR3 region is CASSGRDLSYEQYF. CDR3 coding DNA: TGTGCCAGCAGCGGGAGGGACCTCTCCTACGAGCAGTACTTC.

The CDR3 sequence is CASTGTSGSKTQYF. The CDR3 DNA is TGTGCCAGCACCGGGACTAGCGGGAGTAAAACGCAGTATTTT. This rearrangement joins TRBV2 to TRBJ2-3, with TRBD2 matching 14 bases. Losses at the gene ends were 7 bases for V and 9 bases for J; bases not matched to a gene: 6. The CDR3 is 14 amino acids. In germline, CDR1 is SNHLY, CDR2 FYNNEI.

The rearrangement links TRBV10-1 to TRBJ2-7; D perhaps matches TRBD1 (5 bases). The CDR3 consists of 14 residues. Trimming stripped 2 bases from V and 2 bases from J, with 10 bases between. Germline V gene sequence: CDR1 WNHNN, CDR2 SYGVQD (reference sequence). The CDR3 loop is CASSEDRDTYEQYF. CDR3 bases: TGCGCCAGCAGTGAGGACAGAGATACCTACGAGCAGTACTTC.

The CDR3 DNA follows: TGCGCCAGCCGACAGGGTCGAACAGATACGCAGTATTTT. This codes for CASRQGRTDTQYF. The chain carries TRBV5-1 and TRBJ2-3; the match to TRBD1 covers 7 bases. The CDR3 is 13 amino acids. Germline trimming cut 7 bases from V and 3 bases from J; bases unmatched to any gene: 5. The germline CDR1 and CDR2 sequences are SGHRS and YFSETQ. Full variable domain (rest looked up from reference TRBV5-1 and TRBJ2-3): KAGVTQTPRYLIKTRGQQVTLSCSPISGHRSVSWYQQTPGQGLQFLFEYFSETQRNKGNFPGRFSGRQFSNSRSEMNVSTLELGDSALYLCASRQGRTDTQYFGPGTRLTVL.

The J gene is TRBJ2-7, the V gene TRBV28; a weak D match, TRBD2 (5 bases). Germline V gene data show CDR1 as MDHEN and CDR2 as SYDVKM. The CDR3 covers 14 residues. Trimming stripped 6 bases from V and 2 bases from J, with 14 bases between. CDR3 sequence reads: CASRTGIAPYEQYF. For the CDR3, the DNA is TGTGCCAGCAGAACCGGGATTGCTCCCTACGAGCAGTACTTC.

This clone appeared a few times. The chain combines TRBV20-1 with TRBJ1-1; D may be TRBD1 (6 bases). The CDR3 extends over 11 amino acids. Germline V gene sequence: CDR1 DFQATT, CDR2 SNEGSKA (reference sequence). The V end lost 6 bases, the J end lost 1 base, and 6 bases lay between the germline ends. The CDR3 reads CSAGGNTEAFF. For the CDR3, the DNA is TGCAGTGCAGGGGGGAACACTGAAGCTTTCTTT.